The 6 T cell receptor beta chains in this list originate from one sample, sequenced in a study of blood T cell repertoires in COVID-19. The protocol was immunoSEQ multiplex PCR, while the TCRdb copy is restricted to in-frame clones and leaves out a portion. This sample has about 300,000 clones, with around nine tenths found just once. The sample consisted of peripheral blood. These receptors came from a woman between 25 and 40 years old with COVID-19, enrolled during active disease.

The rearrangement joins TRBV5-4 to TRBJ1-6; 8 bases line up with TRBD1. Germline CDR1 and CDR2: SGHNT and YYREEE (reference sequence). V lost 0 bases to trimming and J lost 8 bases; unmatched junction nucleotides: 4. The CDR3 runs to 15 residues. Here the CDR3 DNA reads TGTGCCAGCAGCTTGGGGACAGGGAGGGATTCACCCCTCCACTTT. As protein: CASSLGTGRDSPLHF.

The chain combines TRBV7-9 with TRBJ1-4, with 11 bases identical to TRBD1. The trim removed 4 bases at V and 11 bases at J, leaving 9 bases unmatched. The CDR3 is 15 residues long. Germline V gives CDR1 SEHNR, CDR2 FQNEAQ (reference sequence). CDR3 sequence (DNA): TGTGCCAGCAGCTCCCAAGGACAGGGGGCGCGGAAACTGTTTTTT. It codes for CASSSQGQGARKLFF.

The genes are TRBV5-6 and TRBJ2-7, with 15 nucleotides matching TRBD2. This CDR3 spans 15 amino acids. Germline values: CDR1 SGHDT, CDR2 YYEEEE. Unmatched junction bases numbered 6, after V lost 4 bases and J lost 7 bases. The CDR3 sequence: CASSTGTSGRIEQYF. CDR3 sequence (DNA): TGTGCCAGCAGCACCGGGACTAGCGGGAGGATAGAGCAGTACTTC.

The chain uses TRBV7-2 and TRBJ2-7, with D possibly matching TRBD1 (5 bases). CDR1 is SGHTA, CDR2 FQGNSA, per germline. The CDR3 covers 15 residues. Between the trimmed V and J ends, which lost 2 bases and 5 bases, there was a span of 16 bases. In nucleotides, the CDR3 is TGTGCCAGCAGCTTACGGCAGGGAAGGGCGAACGAGCAGTACTTC. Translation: CASSLRQGRANEQYF.

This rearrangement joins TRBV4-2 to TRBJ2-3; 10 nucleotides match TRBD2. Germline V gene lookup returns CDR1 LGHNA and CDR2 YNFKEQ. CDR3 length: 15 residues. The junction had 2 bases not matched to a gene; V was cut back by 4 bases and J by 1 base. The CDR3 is CASSPGTSGTDTQYF. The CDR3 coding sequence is TGTGCCAGCAGCCCAGGGACTAGCGGCACAGATACGCAGTATTTT.

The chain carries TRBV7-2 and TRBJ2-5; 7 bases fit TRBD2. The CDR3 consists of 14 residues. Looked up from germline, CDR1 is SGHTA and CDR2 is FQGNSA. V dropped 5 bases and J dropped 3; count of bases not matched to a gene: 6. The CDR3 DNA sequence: TGTGCCAGCAGCCCCGGGGGAGGGGAAGAGACCCAGTACTTC. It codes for CASSPGGGEETQYF.